This entry lists 16 T cell receptor beta chains sequenced from one sample in a study of OX40 agonist ivuxolimab in advanced cancers. The assay was immunoSEQ multiplex PCR, and TCRdb's table has in-frame clones only and misses some. This sample has tens of thousands of clones; 75% to 90% occur once, and the top ten carry about 6%. The sequenced sample was CD4+ or CD8+ T cells sorted from blood, obtained in a trial of the OX40 agonist ivuxolimab. These receptors were taken from an adult with an advanced solid tumor such as melanoma, head and neck, liver or kidney cancer.

V is TRBV28 and J is TRBJ1-5, with D unclear. Germline-derived CDR1 and CDR2 are MDHEN and SYDVKM. CDR3 length equals 15 residues. V was pared by 3 bases and J by 0 bases, with 9 bases between. The CDR3 spells CASSFLQNSNQPQHF. The CDR3 DNA sequence: TGTGCCAGCAGTTTTCTTCAAAATAGCAATCAGCCCCAGCATTTT. The variable domain in full, with the rest retrieved from reference TRBV28 and TRBJ1-5, is DVKVTQSSRYLVKRTGEKVFLECVQDMDHENMFWYRQDPGLGLRLIYFSYDVKMKEKGDIPEGYSVSREKKERFSLILESASTNQTSMYLCASSFLQNSNQPQHFGDGTRLSIL.

In its sample, this clone was seen once. This chain joins TRBV28 and TRBJ2-7; D might be TRBD1 or TRBD2, each matching 5 bases. The CDR3 runs to 16 residues. The germline V gene has CDR1 MDHEN and CDR2 SYDVKM. V was trimmed by 2 bases and J by 1 base, leaving 15 bases between them. The DNA for the CDR3 is TGTGCCAGCAGTTTAGGTCCCGGGACGGAATCCTACGAGCAGTACTTC. It translates to CASSLGPGTESYEQYF.

V is TRBV27 and J is TRBJ1-1; 7 nucleotides match TRBD1. Germline V gene data show CDR1 as MNHEY and CDR2 as SMNVEV (reference sequence). The CDR3 covers 13 residues. V was pared by 3 bases and J by 11 bases, with 9 bases of the junction left unmatched. The CDR3 is CASSLGLTGEAFF. DNA of the CDR3: TGTGCCAGCAGTTTGGGCCTAACAGGGGAGGCTTTCTTT.

The chain employs TRBV27 and TRBJ2-1; TRBD2 matches at 9 bases. The CDR3 contains 16 residues. Per germline, CDR1 MNHEY and CDR2 SMNVEV (reference sequence). V dropped 3 bases and J dropped 4; count of bases not matched to a gene: 7. The CDR3 sequence: CASSFVGLAGYNEQFF. CDR3 nucleotide sequence: TGTGCCAGCAGTTTTGTTGGGCTAGCGGGATACAATGAGCAGTTCTTC.

In regard to this clone: This may stem from a read error, because a much larger clone lies one nucleotide away. Other DNA sequences in the sample encode the same CDR3. The V and J genes are TRBV11-3 and TRBJ2-2; D gene ambiguous. This CDR3 has 13 residues. Trimming cost V 1 base and J 3 bases, with 3 bases left between them. The germline gives CDR1 SGHNT, CDR2 YENEEA. In nucleotides, the CDR3 is TGTGCCAGCAGCTTAGGGGACACCGGGGAGCTGTTTTTT. It specifies CASSLGDTGELFF.

This clone was picked up one time. The chain recombines TRBV7-9 with TRBJ2-3; D call uncertain. CDR1 and CDR2 (germline): SEHNR, FQNEAQ (reference sequence). Trimming left V 5 bases short and J 3 bases short, with 12 bases between. This CDR3 is built from 14 residues. The CDR3 loop is CASSPAFGTDTQYF. The CDR3 coding sequence is TGTGCCAGCAGCCCAGCCTTCGGAACAGATACGCAGTATTTT.

The V and J genes are TRBV7-8 and TRBJ2-7, with TRBD1 matching over 7 bases. The V gene end was trimmed by 5 bases and the J gene end by 1 base; junction bases not matched to a gene: 8. Looked up from germline, CDR1 is SGHVS and CDR2 is FQNEAQ. CDR3 length equals 15 residues. CDR3 region: CASSTNRGGSYEQYF. The CDR3 bases are TGTGCCAGCAGCACCAACAGGGGTGGATCCTACGAGCAGTACTTC.

This chain uses TRBV14 with TRBJ1-2; no firm D call. The germline V gene encodes CDR1 SGHDN and CDR2 FVKESK. V lost 0 bases and J 3 bases, leaving 5 bases between the germline ends. The CDR3 is 13 residues long. This CDR3 is CASSQDRYYGYTF. The CDR3 DNA reads TGTGCCAGCAGCCAAGATAGATACTATGGCTACACCTTC.

The chain couples TRBV19 to TRBJ1-4; maybe TRBD1 (6 bases). CDR1 LNHDA and CDR2 SQIVND come from the germline V gene (reference sequence). The CDR3 extends over 12 amino acids. Trimming pared 7 bases from V and 8 bases from J, leaving 11 bases between. In DNA form, the CDR3 reads TGTGCCAGTACGACGGGGGCGGAAAAACTGTTTTTT. The encoded protein is CASTTGAEKLFF.

The J gene is TRBJ2-2, the V gene TRBV2, with TRBD2 as a possible D gene (5 bases). The germline V and J ends were trimmed by 7 bases and 6 bases, with 6 bases remaining between them. The CDR3 has 11 amino acids. Germline loops: CDR1 SNHLY, CDR2 FYNNEI. The CDR3 DNA follows: TGTGCCAGCACGGGGTCCGGGGAGCTGTTTTTT. Its protein product is CASTGSGELFF.

V is TRBV5-6 and J is TRBJ2-7, with no clear D. The CDR3 covers 12 residues. CDR1 is SGHDT and CDR2 is YYEEEE in the germline V gene. Trimming removed 0 bases from V and 0 bases from J, with 1 base in between. CDR3 in amino acids: CASSLASYEQYF. CDR3 DNA sequence: TGTGCCAGCAGCTTGGCCTCCTACGAGCAGTACTTC.

The CDR3 is CASSRGQGTAYEQYF. CDR3 bases: TGTGCCAGCAGCAGGGGACAGGGGACGGCCTACGAGCAGTACTTC. The gene calls are TRBV7-6 and TRBJ2-7; 10 bases agree with TRBD1. This CDR3 has 15 amino acids. In germline, CDR1 is SGHVS, CDR2 FNYEAQ. The junction had 6 bases not matched to a gene; V was cut back by 5 bases and J by 2 bases.

This chain connects TRBV11-3 to TRBJ2-2; TRBD2 aligns across 8 bases. This CDR3 has 15 residues. From germline, CDR1 is SGHNT and CDR2 YENEEA. Losses at the gene ends were 1 base for V and 6 bases for J; bases not matched to a gene: 4. The chain's CDR3 is CASSLGRGGPGELFF. DNA for the CDR3: TGTGCCAGCAGCTTAGGACGCGGGGGGCCCGGGGAGCTGTTTTTT.

This clone was seen just once. The chain has TRBV27 and TRBJ2-1, with 15 bases identical to TRBD2. CDR3 length: 16 residues. The junction had 5 bases not matched to a gene; V was cut back by 3 bases and J by 8 bases. From germline, CDR1 is MNHEY and CDR2 SMNVEV (reference sequence). Here the CDR3 reads CASSFGLAGGPDEQFF. The DNA of the CDR3 is TGTGCCAGCAGTTTTGGACTAGCGGGAGGGCCGGATGAGCAGTTCTTC.

This chain connects TRBV27 to TRBJ2-7, with TRBD1 matching over 8 bases. CDR1 is MNHEY and CDR2 is SMNVEV in the germline V gene (reference sequence). This CDR3 spans 13 amino acids. V shed 3 bases, J shed 4 bases, and the junction held 2 bases outside the gene matches. The CDR3 nucleotides are TGTGCCAGCAGTTTGGGACAGGATTACGAGCAGTACTTC. This gives the protein CASSLGQDYEQYF.

V and J are TRBV27 and TRBJ1-1; D is undetermined. Trimming cost V 2 bases and J 4 bases, with 8 bases left between them. Germline CDR1 reads MNHEY; CDR2 reads SMNVEV (reference sequence). The CDR3 runs 13 residues. The CDR3 sequence: CASSLMSGTEAFF. The DNA of the CDR3 is TGTGCCAGCAGTTTAATGTCGGGCACTGAAGCTTTCTTT.